This T cell receptor beta chain stems from a study of OX40 agonist ivuxolimab in advanced cancers. Profiling relied on immunoSEQ multiplex PCR, and the TCRdb table lists in-frame clones only, not all of them. The sample consists of more than 70,000 clones, approximately 86% of them appearing once. On cycle 4 day 1 and cycle 7 day 1, as well as at baseline, blood was sampled. Material: CD4+ or CD8+ T cells sorted from blood, obtained in a trial of the OX40 agonist ivuxolimab. The sequence was obtained from an adult with an advanced solid tumor such as melanoma, head and neck, liver or kidney cancer.

The CDR3 DNA is TGTGCCAGTAGTCCACGGACAGGTCCCACTGAAGCTTTCTTT. Its protein is CASSPRTGPTEAFF. The chain carries TRBV19 and TRBJ1-1, with 7 nucleotides matching TRBD1. Germline assignment: CDR1 LNHDA and CDR2 SQIVND (reference sequence). The ends lost 5 bases at V and 4 bases at J; junction bases unmatched: 7. The CDR3 sequence is 14 residues long.